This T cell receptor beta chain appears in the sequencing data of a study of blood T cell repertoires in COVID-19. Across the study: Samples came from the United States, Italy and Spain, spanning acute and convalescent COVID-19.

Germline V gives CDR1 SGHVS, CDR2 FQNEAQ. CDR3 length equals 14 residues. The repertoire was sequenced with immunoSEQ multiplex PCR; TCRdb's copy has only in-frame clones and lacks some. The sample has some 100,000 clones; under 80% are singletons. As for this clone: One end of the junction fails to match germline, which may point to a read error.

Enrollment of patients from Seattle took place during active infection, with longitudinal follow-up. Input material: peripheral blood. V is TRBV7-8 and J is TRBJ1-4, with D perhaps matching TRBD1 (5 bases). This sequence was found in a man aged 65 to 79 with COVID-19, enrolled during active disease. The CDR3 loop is CASTTRQGNQKLFF. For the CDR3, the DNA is TGTGCCAGCACCACCCGCCAGGGTAATCAAAAACTGTTTTTT.